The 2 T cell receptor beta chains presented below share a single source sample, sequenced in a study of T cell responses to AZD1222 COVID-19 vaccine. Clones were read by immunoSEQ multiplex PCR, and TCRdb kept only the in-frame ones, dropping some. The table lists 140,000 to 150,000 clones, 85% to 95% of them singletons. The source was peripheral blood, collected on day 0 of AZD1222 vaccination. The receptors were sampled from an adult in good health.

The CDR3: CASSPRDSSYEQYF. For the CDR3, the DNA is TGCGCCAGCAGCCCGCGGGACAGCTCCTACGAGCAGTACTTC. The chain joins TRBV5-1 to TRBJ2-7, with D possibly being TRBD1 (7 bases). The CDR3 contains 14 residues. Germline CDR1 reads SGHRS; CDR2 reads YFSETQ. Deletions cut 4 bases from V and 0 bases from J, with 11 bases between. The entire variable domain, with the rest obtained from reference TRBV5-1 and TRBJ2-7, is as follows: KAGVTQTPRYLIKTRGQQVTLSCSPISGHRSVSWYQQTPGQGLQFLFEYFSETQRNKGNFPGRFSGRQFSNSRSEMNVSTLELGDSALYLCASSPRDSSYEQYFGPGTRLTVT.

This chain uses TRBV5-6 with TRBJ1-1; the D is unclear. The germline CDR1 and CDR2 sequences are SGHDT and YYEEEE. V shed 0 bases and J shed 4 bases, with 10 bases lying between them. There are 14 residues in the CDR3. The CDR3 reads CASSLESGPTEAFF. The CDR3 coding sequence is TGTGCCAGCAGCTTGGAGTCCGGTCCCACTGAAGCTTTCTTT.